Listed below are T cell receptor beta chains from one sample, sequenced in a study of cytomegalovirus exposure and HLA in healthy donors. The method was immunoSEQ multiplex PCR; TCRdb's version includes in-frame clones alone and lacks a portion of them. In the table there are fewer than 45,000 clones, 80% of which are singletons. Sequencing input: PBMCs. These receptor sequences come from a male donor in good health and CMV-seronegative. Each CDR3 is given with its conserved first and last residue.

v_call: TRBV6-4; cdr3_aa: CASSAGSNQPQHF
v_call: TRBV6-1; cdr3_aa: CASSGDISNQPQHF
v_call: TRBV10-3; cdr3_aa: CAISDRDRVYEQYF
v_call: TRBV29-1; cdr3_aa: CSVGLSTDTQYF
v_call: TRBV19; cdr3_aa: CASSIARQGGSPLHF
v_call: TRBV30; cdr3_aa: CAWSFWRDTIYF
v_call: TRBV30; cdr3_aa: CAWAEGGRSYEQYF
v_call: TRBV5-1; cdr3_aa: CASSLGLAGETQYF
v_call: TRBV5-6; cdr3_aa: CASSLGTGDGEETQYF
v_call: TRBV5-1; cdr3_aa: CASSLSVGYEQYF
v_call: TRBV2; cdr3_aa: CASSEEGGPTYYNEQFF
v_call: TRBV13; cdr3_aa: CASSTGLAVLHEETQYF
v_call: TRBV30; cdr3_aa: CAWSVRRLSNSPLHF
v_call: TRBV13; cdr3_aa: CASSLGGRGLNGYTF
v_call: TRBV2; cdr3_aa: CASTLGQGRSGAFF
v_call: TRBV5-1; cdr3_aa: CASSFGQGNEKLFF
v_call: TRBV11-2; cdr3_aa: CASSSWGSFTLSNYGYTF
v_call: TRBV2; cdr3_aa: CASSENRENTEAFF
v_call: TRBV9; cdr3_aa: CASTVVTGNTEAFF
v_call: TRBV5-6; cdr3_aa: CASSFGTARGTIYF
v_call: TRBV19; cdr3_aa: CASSTAGPNTEAFF
v_call: TRBV28; cdr3_aa: CASSLLSENSPLHF
v_call: TRBV30; cdr3_aa: CAWRTGFGNTIYF
v_call: TRBV27; cdr3_aa: CASSPTNQMNTEAFF
v_call: TRBV30; cdr3_aa: CAWSVVLGGTEAFF
v_call: TRBV2; cdr3_aa: CASNGGAFGYTF
v_call: TRBV19; cdr3_aa: CASSKGREETQYF
v_call: TRBV5-6; cdr3_aa: CASVDLLGGGSTDTQYF
v_call: TRBV28; cdr3_aa: CASSLFGQGLTGELFF
v_call: TRBV9; cdr3_aa: CASSVDIGGTEAFF
v_call: TRBV25-1; cdr3_aa: CASSDDLESSYEQYF
v_call: TRBV10-3; cdr3_aa: CAISAGDGNTIYF
v_call: TRBV29-1; cdr3_aa: CSVVLTGINTGELFF
v_call: TRBV30; cdr3_aa: CAWGPNLSGDTQYF
v_call: TRBV27; cdr3_aa: CASSSLTGTEAFF
v_call: TRBV4-2; cdr3_aa: CASSRGQMNTEAFF
v_call: TRBV6-5; cdr3_aa: CASSSVRRGFSGYTF
v_call: TRBV5-1; cdr3_aa: CASSPGQGVGHEQFF
v_call: TRBV7-8; cdr3_aa: CASSPGGGDHEKLFF
v_call: TRBV7-9; cdr3_aa: CATRASGTEAFF
v_call: TRBV6-4; cdr3_aa: CASSAQGEADEQFF
v_call: TRBV7-2; cdr3_aa: CASSLFGGQNTEAFF
v_call: TRBV4-1; cdr3_aa: CASSQDSGTSYEQYF
v_call: TRBV5-1; cdr3_aa: CASSPMRGGDTEAFF
v_call: TRBV5-1; cdr3_aa: CASRQGPGYEQYF
v_call: TRBV11-3; cdr3_aa: CASSEKYYNEQFF
v_call: TRBV5-1; cdr3_aa: CASSRDIGWDNEQFF
v_call: TRBV9; cdr3_aa: CASSGPTGGYTEAFF
v_call: TRBV30; cdr3_aa: CAWSPGSYEQYF